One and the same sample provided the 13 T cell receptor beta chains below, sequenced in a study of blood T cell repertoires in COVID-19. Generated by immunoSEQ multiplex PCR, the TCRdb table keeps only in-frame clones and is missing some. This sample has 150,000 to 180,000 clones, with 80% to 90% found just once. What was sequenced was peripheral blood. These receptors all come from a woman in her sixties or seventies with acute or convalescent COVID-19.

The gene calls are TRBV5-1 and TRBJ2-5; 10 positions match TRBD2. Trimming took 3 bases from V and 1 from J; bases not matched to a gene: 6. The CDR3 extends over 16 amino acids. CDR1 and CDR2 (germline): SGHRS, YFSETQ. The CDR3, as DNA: TGCGCCAGCAGCTGGACTAGCGGAGCGGGCCAAGAGACCCAGTACTTC. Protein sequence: CASSWTSGAGQETQYF.

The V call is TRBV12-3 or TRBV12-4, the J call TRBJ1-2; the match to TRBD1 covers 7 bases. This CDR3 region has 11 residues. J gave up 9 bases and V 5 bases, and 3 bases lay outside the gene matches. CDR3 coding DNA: TGTGCCAGCAGTAACAGGGGAAGCTACACCTTC. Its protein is CASSNRGSYTF.

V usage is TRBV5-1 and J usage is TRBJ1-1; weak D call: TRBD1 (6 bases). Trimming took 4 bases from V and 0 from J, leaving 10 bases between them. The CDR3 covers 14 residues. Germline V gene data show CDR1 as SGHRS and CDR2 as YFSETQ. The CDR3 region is CASSQGPMNTEAFF. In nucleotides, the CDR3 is TGCGCCAGCAGCCAGGGGCCGATGAACACTGAAGCTTTCTTT.

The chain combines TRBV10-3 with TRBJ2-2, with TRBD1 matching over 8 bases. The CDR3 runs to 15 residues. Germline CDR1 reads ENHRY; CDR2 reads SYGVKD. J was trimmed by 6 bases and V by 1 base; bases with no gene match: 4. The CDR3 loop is CAISELDRAAGELFF. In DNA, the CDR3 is TGTGCCATCAGTGAGTTGGACAGGGCGGCCGGGGAGCTGTTTTTT.

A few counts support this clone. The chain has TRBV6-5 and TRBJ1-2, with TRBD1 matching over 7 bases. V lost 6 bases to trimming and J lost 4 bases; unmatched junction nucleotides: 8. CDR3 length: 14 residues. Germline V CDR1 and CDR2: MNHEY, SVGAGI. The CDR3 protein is CASRFAGGLYGYTF. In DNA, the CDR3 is TGTGCCAGCAGATTTGCAGGGGGACTCTATGGCTACACCTTC.

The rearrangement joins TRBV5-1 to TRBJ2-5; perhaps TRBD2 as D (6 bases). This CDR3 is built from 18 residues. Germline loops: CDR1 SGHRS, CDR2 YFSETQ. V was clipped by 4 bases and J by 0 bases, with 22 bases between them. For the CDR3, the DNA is TGCGCCAGCAGCCTATACCGGGGGTTGGAATTCCACCAAGAGACCCAGTACTTC. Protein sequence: CASSLYRGLEFHQETQYF.

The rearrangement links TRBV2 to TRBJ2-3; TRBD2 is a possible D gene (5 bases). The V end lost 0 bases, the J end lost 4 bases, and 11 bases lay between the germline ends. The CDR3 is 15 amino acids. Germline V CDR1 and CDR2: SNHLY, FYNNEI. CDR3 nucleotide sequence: TGTGCCAGCAGTGAAGCGGGGAGAGTTCCAGATACGCAGTATTTT. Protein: CASSEAGRVPDTQYF.

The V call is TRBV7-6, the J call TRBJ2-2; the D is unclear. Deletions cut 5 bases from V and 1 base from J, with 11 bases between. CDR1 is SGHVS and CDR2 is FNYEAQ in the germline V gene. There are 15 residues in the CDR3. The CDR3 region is CASSPLQMNTGELFF. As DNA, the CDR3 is TGTGCCAGCAGCCCTCTCCAGATGAACACCGGGGAGCTGTTTTTT.

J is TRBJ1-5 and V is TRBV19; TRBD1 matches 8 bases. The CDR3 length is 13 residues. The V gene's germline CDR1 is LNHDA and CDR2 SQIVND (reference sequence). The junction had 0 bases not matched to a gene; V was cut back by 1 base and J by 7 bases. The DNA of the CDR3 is TGTGCCAGTAGTATAGCAGGGGGCCAGCCCCAGCATTTT. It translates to CASSIAGGQPQHF.

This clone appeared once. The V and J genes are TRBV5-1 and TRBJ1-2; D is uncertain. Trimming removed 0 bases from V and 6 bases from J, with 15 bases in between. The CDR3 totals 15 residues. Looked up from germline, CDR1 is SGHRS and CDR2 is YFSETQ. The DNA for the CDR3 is TGCGCCAGCAGCTTGGCGGACTGGAAGTTGGATGGCTACACCTTC. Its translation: CASSLADWKLDGYTF.

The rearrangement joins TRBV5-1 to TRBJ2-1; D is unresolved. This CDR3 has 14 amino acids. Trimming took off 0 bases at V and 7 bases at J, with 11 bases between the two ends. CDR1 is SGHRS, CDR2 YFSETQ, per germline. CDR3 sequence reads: CASSLVATVNEQFF. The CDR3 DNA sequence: TGCGCCAGCAGCTTGGTTGCCACAGTGAATGAGCAGTTCTTC.

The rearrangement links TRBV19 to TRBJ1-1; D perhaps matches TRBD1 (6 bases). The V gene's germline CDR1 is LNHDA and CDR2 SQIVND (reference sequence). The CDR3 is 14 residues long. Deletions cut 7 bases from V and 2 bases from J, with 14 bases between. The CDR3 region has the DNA TGTGCCAGTATCAAAACAGGGTATAACACTGAAGCTTTCTTT. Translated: CASIKTGYNTEAFF.

In nucleotides, the CDR3 is TGTGCCAGCAGCTTAGCAGGGACAGGACTCGCGTACGAGCAGTACTTC. Its translation: CASSLAGTGLAYEQYF. The chain combines TRBV11-2 with TRBJ2-7; the match to TRBD1 covers 8 bases. With V trimmed by 1 base and J by 4 bases, 9 bases remained unmatched. Germline CDR1 is SGHAT and CDR2 is FQNNGV. The CDR3 has 16 amino acids.